This T cell receptor (beta chain) stems from a study of shared clonotypes between healthy human individuals. Clones were sequenced by immunoSEQ multiplex PCR, and TCRdb holds only the in-frame ones, with some missing. Counted here are over 2 million clones, about 95% occurring once; the ten biggest clones make up 0.85% to 1.3%. CD45RO-negative CD8 cells positively selected for CCR7 made up the naive population, which excluded terminally differentiated effector memory CD45RA+ cells. The sample holds one count of this clone. The target antigen is unknown. Study-level findings and limits: Estimated richness was generally greater in naive than memory subsets.

From germline, CDR1 is SGHAT and CDR2 FQNNGV. CDR3 length equals 13 residues. Trimming took 0 bases from V and 7 from J, leaving 7 bases between them. Sequencing was performed on naive CD8+ T cells sorted from blood. This chain connects TRBV11-2 to TRBJ2-1; D is ambiguous. The receptor comes from a man younger than 30 in good health. CDR3 sequence reads: CASSLDSRNEQFF. The CDR3 DNA is TGTGCCAGCAGCTTAGATTCGAGGAATGAGCAGTTCTTC.